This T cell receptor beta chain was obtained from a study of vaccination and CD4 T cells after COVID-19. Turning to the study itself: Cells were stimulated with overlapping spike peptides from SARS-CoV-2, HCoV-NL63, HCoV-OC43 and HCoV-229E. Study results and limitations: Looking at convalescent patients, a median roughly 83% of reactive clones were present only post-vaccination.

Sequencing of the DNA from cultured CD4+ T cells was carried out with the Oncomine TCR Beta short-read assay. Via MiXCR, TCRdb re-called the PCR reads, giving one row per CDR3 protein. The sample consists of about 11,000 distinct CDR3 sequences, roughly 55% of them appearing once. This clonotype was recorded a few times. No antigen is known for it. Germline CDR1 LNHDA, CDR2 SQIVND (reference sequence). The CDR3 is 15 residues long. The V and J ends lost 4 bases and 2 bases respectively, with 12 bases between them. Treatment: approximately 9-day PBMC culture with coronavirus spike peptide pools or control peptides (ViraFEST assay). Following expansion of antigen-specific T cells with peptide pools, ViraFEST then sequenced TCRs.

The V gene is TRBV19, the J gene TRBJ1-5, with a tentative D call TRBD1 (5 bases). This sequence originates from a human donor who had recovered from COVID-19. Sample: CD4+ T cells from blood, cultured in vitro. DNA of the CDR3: TGTGCCAGTAGTAGTGGCAGGGTGGGCAATCAGCCCCAGCATTTT. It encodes CASSSGRVGNQPQHF.